Each of the 24 T cell receptor beta chains below was sequenced from the same sample in a study of naive and memory T cell subsets. Blood and skin TCR RNA was reverse transcribed with alpha and beta constant primers. TCRdb independently ran MiXCR on the 5' RACE reads; one entry per CDR3 protein. Found here are approximately 27,000 distinct CDR3 sequences, around 21% of them singletons; the top ten hold around 2%. Adult healthy volunteers gave 2.5 ml peripheral blood for whole-blood RNA. Receptor source: a female donor in good health.

The chain combines TRBV29-1 with TRBJ2-7; 8 nucleotides match TRBD1. The V gene end was trimmed by 4 bases and the J gene end by 2 bases; junction bases not matched to a gene: 7. The CDR3 has 14 residues. Germline V gene sequence: CDR1 SQVTM, CDR2 ANQGSEA. CDR3 region: CSVGSPGGPYEQYF. CDR3 nucleotide sequence: TGCAGCGTTGGGTCCCCAGGGGGCCCCTACGAGCAGTACTTC.

The V call is TRBV29-1, the J call TRBJ2-7; TRBD2 aligns across 8 bases. The V segment lost 3 bases and the J segment 3 bases; nucleotides outside the gene matches: 7. Germline V lookup: CDR1 SQVTM, CDR2 ANQGSEA. This CDR3 comprises 14 residues. For the CDR3, the DNA is TGCAGCGTTGAGGGCGGGGGGCCAAACTACGAGCAGTACTTC. Residues: CSVEGGGPNYEQYF.

At least ten counts were recorded for this clonotype. The V gene is TRBV20-1, the J gene TRBJ1-5; D is undetermined. V was cut by 0 bases and J by 4 bases, with 16 bases left in between. CDR3 length equals 16 residues. Germline CDR1 and CDR2: DFQATT and SNEGSKA (reference sequence). Written as DNA, the CDR3 is TGCAGTGCTAGAGATCCAAGTCGCCAGTATAATCAGCCCCAGCATTTT. Residues: CSARDPSRQYNQPQHF.

For this clonotype: This may be a read error, as it is one base from a much larger clone. The J gene is TRBJ2-7, the V gene TRBV2; D is uncertain. The CDR3 spans 14 residues. Trimming left V 3 bases short and J 7 bases short, with 16 bases between. The germline CDR1 and CDR2 sequences are SNHLY and FYNNEI. The CDR3 loop is CASSDVGAVEEQYF. CDR3 nucleotides: TGTGCCAGCAGTGATGTTGGTGCTGTTGAAGAGCAGTACTTC.

Many counts were recorded for this clonotype. V gene TRBV20-1 combines with J gene TRBJ2-5; possible D gene TRBD1, 7 bases. This CDR3 is built from 14 residues. The V end was cut by 0 bases, the J end by 5 bases, with 13 bases between. The germline V gene has CDR1 DFQATT and CDR2 SNEGSKA (reference sequence). CDR3 nucleotide sequence: TGCAGTGCTAGAGATATCAGGGGGGTGGAGACCCAGTACTTC. Encoded protein: CSARDIRGVETQYF.

This clonotype was observed a few times. The rearrangement joins TRBV6-5 to TRBJ1-3; D gene uncertain. The germline gives CDR1 MNHEY, CDR2 SVGAGI. V lost 6 bases and J 0 bases, leaving 9 bases between the germline ends. The CDR3 has 14 amino acids. CDR3 sequence: CASSSTGSGNTIYF. CDR3 coding DNA: TGTGCCAGCAGCTCCACGGGCTCTGGAAACACCATATATTTT.

In this sample, this clonotype is medium-sized. The J gene is TRBJ2-3, the V gene TRBV6-5; D is possibly TRBD2 (6 bases). Germline assignment: CDR1 MNHEY and CDR2 SVGAGI. The CDR3 has 16 residues. V was pared by 0 bases and J by 0 bases, with 10 bases between. In DNA, the CDR3 is TGTGCCAGCAGTTACTCGGGGGACTGGAGCACAGATACGCAGTATTTT. This encodes CASSYSGDWSTDTQYF.

DNA of the CDR3: TGTGCCAGCAGTTACGAGGCGGGAGGGTGGAATGAGCAGTTCTTC. Residues: CASSYEAGGWNEQFF. This chain joins TRBV6-5 and TRBJ2-1, with TRBD2 identical over 9 bases. V lost 2 bases to trimming and J lost 7 bases; unmatched junction nucleotides: 6. The CDR3 extends over 15 amino acids. Looked up from germline, CDR1 is MNHEY and CDR2 is SVGAGI.

Many counts were recorded for this clonotype. The chain is built from TRBV20-1 and TRBJ2-2; possibly TRBD1 or TRBD2 for D (6 bases each). V was clipped by 6 bases and J by 5 bases, with 13 bases between them. The CDR3 has 13 amino acids. CDR1 is DFQATT, CDR2 SNEGSKA, per germline (reference sequence). The CDR3 loop is CSARQGRTGELFF. The CDR3 DNA is TGCAGTGCCCGCCAGGGGAGGACCGGGGAGCTGTTTTTT.

This clonotype was seen a handful of times. The rearrangement joins TRBV6-4 to TRBJ2-3; no clear D gene. Trimming cost V 2 bases and J 0 bases, with 3 bases left between them. The germline CDR1 and CDR2 sequences are MRHNA and SNTAGT. The CDR3 runs to 13 residues. CDR3 region: CASSDPSTDTQYF. In DNA form, the CDR3 reads TGTGCCAGCAGTGACCCAAGCACAGATACGCAGTATTTT.

The rearrangement joins TRBV9 to TRBJ1-6; D not certain. With 0 bases removed from V and 10 bases from J, the gap between germline ends came to 11 bases. The CDR3 loop spans 14 amino acids. The germline gives CDR1 SGDLS, CDR2 YYNGEE. CDR3 DNA: TGTGCCAGCAGCGTAGGGACCAAGAGGTCACCCCTCCACTTT. Protein sequence: CASSVGTKRSPLHF. The entire variable domain, with the rest obtained from reference TRBV9 and TRBJ1-6, is as follows: DSGVTQTPKHLITATGQRVTLRCSPRSGDLSVYWYQQSLDQGLQFLIQYYNGEERAKGNILERFSAQQFPDLHSELNLSSLELGDSALYFCASSVGTKRSPLHFGNGTRLTVT.

The J gene is TRBJ1-1, the V gene TRBV6-4; D ambiguous. With 0 bases removed from V and 8 bases from J, the gap between germline ends came to 16 bases. This CDR3 contains 15 residues. The germline V gene encodes CDR1 MRHNA and CDR2 SNTAGT. The CDR3 spells CASSDSDPGHVEAFF. CDR3 nucleotides: TGTGCCAGCAGTGACTCTGACCCGGGTCATGTAGAAGCTTTCTTT.

This clonotype came up a few times. The CDR3 reads CATSREGNQPQHF. CDR3 coding DNA: TGTGCCACCAGCAGAGAAGGGAACCAGCCCCAGCATTTT. The chain recombines TRBV15 with TRBJ1-5; D ambiguous. The CDR3 loop spans 13 amino acids. V was pared by 0 bases and J by 7 bases, with 7 bases between. Germline V gene sequence: CDR1 LNHNV, CDR2 YYDKDF (reference sequence).

The chain employs TRBV18 and TRBJ2-1, with TRBD2 identical over 7 bases. J was trimmed by 4 bases and V by 1 base; bases with no gene match: 4. From germline, CDR1 is KGHSH and CDR2 LQKENI. The CDR3 loop spans 15 amino acids. Here the CDR3 DNA reads TGTGCCAGCTCACCACGACGGGAGGATTACAATGAGCAGTTCTTC. Translation: CASSPRREDYNEQFF.

This clonotype was seen repeatedly, ten times or more. The chain joins TRBV4-3 to TRBJ2-7; the match to TRBD2 covers 11 bases. The length of the CDR3 is 15 residues. Unmatched junction bases numbered 2, after V lost 1 base and J lost 3 bases. The germline V gene encodes CDR1 LGHNA and CDR2 YSLEER. The DNA for the CDR3 is TGCGCCAGCAGCCAAGTGGGGACTAGCGGCTACGAGCAGTACTTC. Its protein is CASSQVGTSGYEQYF.

The table lists this clonotype with many counts. V and J are TRBV6-5 and TRBJ1-5; perhaps TRBD1 as D (5 bases). Per the germline V gene, CDR1 is MNHEY and CDR2 is SVGAGI. V was clipped by 6 bases and J by 4 bases, with 13 bases between them. The CDR3 spans 14 residues. The CDR3 reads CASSGPGSNQPQHF. CDR3 DNA sequence: TGTGCCAGCAGCGGTCCAGGGAGTAATCAGCCCCAGCATTTT.

The V and J genes are TRBV29-1 and TRBJ1-2; a weak D match, TRBD1 (5 bases). Trimming removed 6 bases at V and 4 bases at J, with 21 bases between. Germline V gene data show CDR1 as SQVTM and CDR2 as ANQGSEA. The CDR3 sequence is 15 residues long. CDR3 loop: CSVDKGLSRAYGYTF. The CDR3 nucleotides read TGCAGCGTGGATAAGGGGCTTTCGAGGGCCTATGGCTACACCTTC.

The chain joins TRBV29-1 to TRBJ1-1; 9 bases fit TRBD1. J lost 1 base, V lost 5 bases, and 8 bases had no gene match. CDR1 is SQVTM, CDR2 ANQGSEA, per germline. This CDR3 is built from 15 residues. This CDR3 reads CSVIQGAGWNTEAFF. CDR3 bases: TGCAGCGTTATACAGGGGGCAGGTTGGAACACTGAAGCTTTCTTT.

This clonotype has more than one count but fewer than ten. This may arise from a read error, as a much more abundant clone is one base away. The J gene is TRBJ1-1, the V gene TRBV20-1; D not resolved. The V and J ends lost 1 base and 10 bases respectively, with 10 bases between them. The CDR3 is 11 residues long. CDR1 DFQATT and CDR2 SNEGSKA come from the germline V gene (reference sequence). The CDR3 DNA sequence: TGCAGTGCTAGAGGGGGTACGCTAGCTTTCTTT. This encodes CSARGGTLAFF.

There are a few counts of this clonotype. This sequence joins TRBV18 and TRBJ1-2; perhaps TRBD1 as D (5 bases). Per the germline V gene, CDR1 is KGHSH and CDR2 is LQKENI. The CDR3 runs to 14 residues. Trimming left V 3 bases short and J 6 bases short, with 14 bases between. CDR3 amino acids: CASSPRHRGDGYTF. CDR3 DNA: TGTGCCAGCTCACCCCGGCACCGAGGGGATGGCTACACCTTC.

This clonotype came up many times. The chain employs TRBV18 and TRBJ2-1; TRBD2 agrees at 11 bases. Unmatched junction bases numbered 8, after V lost 0 bases and J lost 1 base. The CDR3 totals 19 residues. Germline V CDR1 and CDR2: KGHSH, LQKENI. Here the CDR3 reads CASSPPLLAGDPSYNEQFF. DNA of the CDR3: TGTGCCAGCTCACCACCATTACTAGCGGGGGATCCATCCTACAATGAGCAGTTCTTC.

Many counts were recorded for this clonotype. The J gene is TRBJ1-5, the V gene TRBV6-2 or TRBV6-3; no clear D. This CDR3 comprises 14 residues. V lost 0 bases and J 5 bases, leaving 8 bases between the germline ends. Germline values: CDR1 MNHEY, CDR2 SVGEGT. This chain's CDR3 is CASSYSSVHQPQHF. The CDR3 DNA sequence: TGTGCCAGCAGTTACTCGTCAGTCCATCAGCCCCAGCATTTT.

Within the sample, this clonotype is medium-sized. V is TRBV19 and J is TRBJ1-1; D is unclear. The CDR3 totals 12 residues. Between the trimmed V and J ends, which lost 7 bases and 4 bases, there was a span of 10 bases. In germline, CDR1 is LNHDA, CDR2 SQIVND (reference sequence). The CDR3 DNA follows: TGTGCCAGTACGTCTGGGGTCACTGAAGCTTTCTTT. It encodes CASTSGVTEAFF.

By sample fraction, this clonotype is medium-sized. CDR3 in amino acids: CSVLTDKETQYF. CDR3 DNA: TGCAGCGTTTTAACCGATAAAGAGACCCAGTACTTC. V gene TRBV29-1 combines with J gene TRBJ2-5; D unclear. The ends were cut back, 5 bases at V and 3 bases at J, with 10 bases in the middle. Germline lookup yields CDR1 SQVTM and CDR2 ANQGSEA. This CDR3 has 12 residues.